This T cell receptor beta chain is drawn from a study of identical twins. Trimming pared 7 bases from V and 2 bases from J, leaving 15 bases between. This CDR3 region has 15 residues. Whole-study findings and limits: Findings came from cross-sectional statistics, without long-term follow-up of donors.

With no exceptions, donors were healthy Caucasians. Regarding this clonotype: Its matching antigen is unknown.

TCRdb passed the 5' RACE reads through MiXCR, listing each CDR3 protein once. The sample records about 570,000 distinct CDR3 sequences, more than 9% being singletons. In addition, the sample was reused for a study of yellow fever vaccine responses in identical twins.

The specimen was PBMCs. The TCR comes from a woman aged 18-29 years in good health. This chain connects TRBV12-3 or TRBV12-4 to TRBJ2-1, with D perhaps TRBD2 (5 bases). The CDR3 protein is CASTLPGKAYNEQFF. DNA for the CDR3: TGTGCCAGCACCCTTCCGGGGAAGGCCTACAATGAGCAGTTCTTC.